These 18 T cell receptor beta chains share one sample of origin, sequenced in a study of blood T cell repertoires in COVID-19. Only in-frame clones appear in the TCRdb table, and some are missing; sequencing was by immunoSEQ multiplex PCR. The data contain nearly 200,000 clones, approximately 84% of them singletons. The sample comprised PBMCs or T cells enriched from blood (not recorded which). These receptors came from a man between 35 and 55 years old who had recovered from COVID-19.

The chain couples TRBV6-1 to TRBJ2-7; TRBD2 might be the D (5 bases). Deletions cut 3 bases from V and 2 bases from J, with 8 bases between. Germline CDR1 reads MNHNS; CDR2 reads SASEGT. CDR3 length equals 13 residues. The CDR3 sequence is CASSDRGPYEQYF. The CDR3 DNA reads as TGTGCCAGCAGTGACCGGGGTCCCTACGAGCAGTACTTC.

CDR3 in amino acids: CASSPRADTEAFF. The CDR3 DNA sequence: TGTGCCAGCTCACCACGTGCGGACACTGAAGCTTTCTTT. The chain combines TRBV18 with TRBJ1-1; D remains unclear. Germline V gene lookup returns CDR1 KGHSH and CDR2 LQKENI. V lost 1 base and J lost 3, with 6 bases in between. This CDR3 comprises 13 residues.

The chain is built from TRBV28 and TRBJ2-1; the D gene is possibly TRBD1 (6 bases). V dropped 4 bases and J dropped 2 bases, with 12 bases sitting between them. Per the germline V gene, CDR1 is MDHEN and CDR2 is SYDVKM. This CDR3 has 15 amino acids. In nucleotides, the CDR3 is TGTGCCAGCAGTTACGGACAGACAGCCTACAATGAGCAGTTCTTC. This translates into CASSYGQTAYNEQFF.

The J gene is TRBJ2-3, the V gene TRBV4-2; 10 bases align to TRBD2. The CDR3 is 17 residues long. The germline V gene encodes CDR1 LGHNA and CDR2 YNFKEQ. V lost 0 bases, J lost 2 bases, and 5 bases stayed unmatched. The CDR3 reads CASSQESLAGATDTQYF. The CDR3 DNA follows: TGTGCCAGCAGCCAAGAGTCGCTAGCGGGGGCCACAGATACGCAGTATTTT.

The chain joins TRBV28 to TRBJ1-5; D remains unclear. The germline CDR1 and CDR2 sequences are MDHEN and SYDVKM. The CDR3 consists of 17 residues. V dropped 0 bases and J dropped 0 bases, with 12 bases sitting between them. This CDR3 is CASSLWKTADSNQPQHF. Here the CDR3 DNA reads TGTGCCAGCAGTTTATGGAAAACAGCAGATAGCAATCAGCCCCAGCATTTT.

This chain links TRBV20-1 with TRBJ1-1; 9 nucleotides align to TRBD1. J was trimmed by 8 bases and V by 3 bases; bases with no gene match: 10. The CDR3 has 14 residues. The germline V gene encodes CDR1 DFQATT and CDR2 SNEGSKA (reference sequence). CDR3 in amino acids: CSASLALGQGEAFF. CDR3 nucleotides: TGCAGTGCTAGTCTAGCCCTCGGACAGGGGGAAGCTTTCTTT.

The chain has TRBV5-6 and TRBJ1-2; a possible D gene is TRBD1 (6 bases). Germline lookup yields CDR1 SGHDT and CDR2 YYEEEE. V lost 0 bases to trimming and J lost 3 bases, with 6 bases between them. This CDR3 comprises 13 residues. CDR3 amino acids: CASSLGQDYGYTF. CDR3 sequence (DNA): TGTGCCAGCAGCTTGGGACAGGACTATGGCTACACCTTC.

This sequence joins TRBV6-1 and TRBJ1-5; D is perhaps TRBD1 (5 bases). Per germline, CDR1 MNHNS and CDR2 SASEGT. The CDR3 extends over 14 amino acids. Trimming cost V 1 base and J 4 bases, with 8 bases left between them. The CDR3 sequence: CASSEGGGNQPQHF. As DNA, the CDR3 is TGTGCCAGCAGTGAAGGGGGCGGTAATCAGCCCCAGCATTTT.

The gene calls are TRBV9 and TRBJ2-5; 13 nucleotides align to TRBD2. The CDR3 has 15 amino acids. After removal of 4 bases from V and 5 bases from J, the junction contained 5 bases not matched to a gene. Germline V gene sequence: CDR1 SGDLS, CDR2 YYNGEE. CDR3 bases: TGTGCCAGCAGCCAGACTAGCGGGGGGTATGAGACCCAGTACTTC. The encoded protein is CASSQTSGGYETQYF.

This chain links TRBV12-3 or TRBV12-4 with TRBJ2-3; a possible D gene is TRBD1 (6 bases). This CDR3 comprises 13 residues. The V gene lost 6 bases and the J gene lost 5 bases, with 12 bases spanning the gap. CDR3 in amino acids: CASSRFRGDTQYF. The CDR3 DNA follows: TGTGCCAGCAGCCGATTCAGGGGAGATACGCAGTATTTT.

This clone appeared once. This chain connects TRBV5-1 to TRBJ1-6; 9 positions match TRBD1. This CDR3 comprises 15 residues. Germline assignment: CDR1 SGHRS and CDR2 YFSETQ. V lost 1 base, J lost 10 bases, and 6 bases stayed unmatched. The CDR3 coding sequence is TGCGCCAGCAGCTTGCTGGGACAGGGACAATCACCCCTCCACTTT. Its protein is CASSLLGQGQSPLHF.

The chain carries TRBV27 and TRBJ1-5, with D hard to call. The V and J ends lost 6 bases and 4 bases respectively, with 7 bases between them. Germline V gene lookup returns CDR1 MNHEY and CDR2 SMNVEV (reference sequence). This CDR3 has 12 residues. CDR3 DNA sequence: TGTGCCAGCAGGGCGGGAAATCAGCCCCAGCATTTT. This translates into CASRAGNQPQHF.

The V call is TRBV28, the J call TRBJ2-1; 9 nucleotides line up with TRBD2. Germline CDR1 MDHEN, CDR2 SYDVKM. The length of the CDR3 is 15 residues. V shed 4 bases and J 8 bases; nucleotides not matched to a gene: 9. CDR3 residues: CASSSPSGVGDEQFF. The CDR3 coding sequence is TGTGCCAGCAGTTCGCCTAGCGGGGTCGGGGATGAGCAGTTCTTC.

The CDR3 nucleotides read TGCAGCGTCGGTAGCGGGACTACCAACACCGGGGAGCTGTTTTTT. It yields the protein CSVGSGTTNTGELFF. V usage is TRBV29-1 and J usage is TRBJ2-2; 8 positions agree with TRBD2. V shed 6 bases, J shed 2 bases, and the junction held 8 bases outside the gene matches. The germline V gene encodes CDR1 SQVTM and CDR2 ANQGSEA. There are 15 residues in the CDR3.

The chain employs TRBV5-1 and TRBJ2-3; D unresolved. Germline V CDR1 and CDR2: SGHRS, YFSETQ. The ends were cut back, 4 bases at V and 2 bases at J, with 8 bases in the middle. The CDR3 runs 13 residues. CDR3 DNA: TGCGCCAGCAGCGTAGTTTCCACAGATACGCAGTATTTT. It translates to CASSVVSTDTQYF.

The rearrangement links TRBV6-6 to TRBJ1-3; 8 bases fit TRBD1. J lost 3 bases, V lost 5 bases, and 18 bases had no gene match. Germline V gives CDR1 MNHNY, CDR2 SVGAGI (reference sequence). This CDR3 contains 19 residues. Here the CDR3 reads CASSPGAGGKRSGGNTIYF. The DNA of the CDR3 is TGTGCCAGCAGTCCCGGAGCAGGGGGCAAGAGGAGTGGTGGAAACACCATATATTTT.

This clone has only a few counts. This sequence joins TRBV5-4 and TRBJ2-3; a possible D gene is TRBD1 (6 bases). The germline CDR1 and CDR2 sequences are SGHNT and YYREEE (reference sequence). The CDR3 length is 14 residues. V gave up 5 bases and J gave up 0 bases, with 10 bases separating them. The CDR3 nucleotides are TGTGCCAGCAGGGGGGCCATCAGCACAGATACGCAGTATTTT. Its protein product is CASRGAISTDTQYF.

The chain couples TRBV5-6 to TRBJ1-2, with D perhaps TRBD1 (6 bases). The germline V and J ends were trimmed by 8 bases and 4 bases, with 18 bases remaining between them. Germline-derived CDR1 and CDR2 are SGHDT and YYEEEE. This CDR3 spans 14 amino acids. As DNA, the CDR3 is TGTGCCAGTTTTGGGACAAAAGGGGCCTATGGCTACACCTTC. The encoded protein is CASFGTKGAYGYTF.